This TCR beta chain was captured by sequencing in a study of shared clonotypes between healthy human individuals. Study results and caveats: In general, naive subsets displayed greater estimated richness than memory subsets did. With four donors compared, roughly 5% of naive CD4 clonotypes were shared.

A note on this clone: The antigen is not known. One end of the junction varies from germline; a read error may be responsible.

CD45RO-negative CD8 cells positively selected for CCR7 made up the naive population, which excluded terminally differentiated effector memory CD45RA+ cells. Germline V lookup: CDR1 MNHEY, CDR2 SVGAGI. The CDR3 totals 13 residues. The assay ran at deep level. The assay was immunoSEQ multiplex PCR, and TCRdb's table has in-frame clones only and misses some. The sample records some 2.1 million clones, about 95% being singletons. This chain uses TRBV6-5 with TRBJ2-1; TRBD2 aligns across 7 bases. This clonotype was obtained from a man between 18 and 35 years old in good health. Sequenced input: naive CD8+ T cells sorted from blood. The CDR3 loop is CASSFRDYDEQFF. The CDR3 region has the DNA TGTGCCAGCAGTTTCCGGGACTACGATGAGCAGTTCTTC.